The T cell receptor beta chain under discussion was sequenced for a study of T cell changes during pregnancy in multiple sclerosis. The CDR3 is made up of 12 amino acids. Looked up from germline, CDR1 is MNHEY and CDR2 is SMNVEV (reference sequence). V was trimmed by 4 bases and J by 8 bases, leaving 11 bases between them. This table comes from immunoSEQ multiplex PCR, and its TCRdb copy is limited to in-frame clones, with some not included. The repertoire holds over 65,000 clones, with under 95% as singletons. The source of this sequence is a female donor with multiple sclerosis, enrolled in a pregnancy study. The chain uses TRBV27 and TRBJ1-1; possible D gene TRBD1, 6 bases. Sample: peripheral blood, taken in the second trimester of pregnancy. This chain's CDR3 is CASSSVGAEAFF. CDR3 DNA sequence: TGTGCCAGCAGTTCCGTGGGGGCGGAAGCTTTCTTT.